This T cell receptor beta chain derives from a study of blood T cell repertoires in COVID-19. Study-wide background: The United States, Italy and Spain were the sources of the acute and convalescent COVID-19 samples. PBMCs, B-cell-depleted T cells, or T cells were the source of the cDNA or gDNA that made up the material.

Germline-derived CDR1 and CDR2 are WNHNN and SYGVQD (reference sequence). After removal of 10 bases from V and 0 bases from J, the junction contained 11 bases not matched to a gene. This CDR3 region has 15 residues. Authors' analysis steps: Amplification of reference gene primers provided the estimated nucleated cell counts. TCRdb's copy holds only in-frame clones and misses some; the assay was immunoSEQ multiplex PCR. V and J calls and clone size are as listed in that table; D and trimming were resolved from the DNA. The repertoire holds 150,000 to 200,000 clones, with around nine tenths as singletons.

The rearrangement uses TRBV10-1 and TRBJ1-1, with 7 bases aligning to TRBD1. The sample consisted of peripheral blood. This TCR derives from a woman in her seventies with COVID-19, enrolled during active disease. The CDR3 region has the DNA TGCGCCACTGCCCCTGGGACAGCGATGAACACTGAAGCTTTCTTT. Translating it yields CATAPGTAMNTEAFF.